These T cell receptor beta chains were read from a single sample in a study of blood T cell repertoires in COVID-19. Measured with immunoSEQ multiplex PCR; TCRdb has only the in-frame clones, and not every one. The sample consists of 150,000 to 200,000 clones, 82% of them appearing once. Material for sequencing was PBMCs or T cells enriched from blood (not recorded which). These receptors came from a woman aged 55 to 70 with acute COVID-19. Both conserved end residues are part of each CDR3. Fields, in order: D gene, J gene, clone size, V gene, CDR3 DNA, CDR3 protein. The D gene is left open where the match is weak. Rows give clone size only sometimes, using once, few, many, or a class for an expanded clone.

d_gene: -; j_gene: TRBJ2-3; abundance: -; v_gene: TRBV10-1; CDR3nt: TGCGCCATCATAGACATGGACAGACACACAGATACGCAGTATTTT; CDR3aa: CAIIDMDRHTDTQYF
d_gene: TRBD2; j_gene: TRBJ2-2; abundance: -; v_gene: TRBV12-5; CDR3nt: TGTGCTAGTGGTTTGGTGAGGGGACTAGCGGGAGGGCCGAGCACCGGGGAGCTGTTTTTT; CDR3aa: CASGLVRGLAGGPSTGELFF
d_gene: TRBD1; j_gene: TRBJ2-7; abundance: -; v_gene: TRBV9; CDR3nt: TGTGCCAGCAGCGCAACTTGGAACCGGGACAGGGCCAACGAGCAGTACTTC; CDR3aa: CASSATWNRDRANEQYF
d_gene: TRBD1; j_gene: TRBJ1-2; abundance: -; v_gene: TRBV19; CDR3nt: TGTGCCAGTAGTCCAACAGGGGGCGCAGCCTATGGCTACACCTTC; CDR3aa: CASSPTGGAAYGYTF
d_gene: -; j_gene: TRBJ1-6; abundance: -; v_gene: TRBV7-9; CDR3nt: TGTGCCAGCAGCTTTGGGGCGTACCTCCACTTT; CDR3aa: CASSFGAYLHF
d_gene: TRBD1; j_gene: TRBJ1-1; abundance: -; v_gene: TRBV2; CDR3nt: TGTGCCAACACCCTCAGGACAGGGAACACCATGAACACTGAAGCTTTCTTT; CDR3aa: CANTLRTGNTMNTEAFF
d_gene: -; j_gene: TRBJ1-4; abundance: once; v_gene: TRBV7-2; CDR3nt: TGTGCCAGCAGCTTAGTATTGGGGGGGTCTAATGAAAAACTGTTTTTT; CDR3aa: CASSLVLGGSNEKLFF
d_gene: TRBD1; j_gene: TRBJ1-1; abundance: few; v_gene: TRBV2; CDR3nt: TGTGCCAGCAGAGGACAGGTCATGAACACTGAAGCTTTCTTT; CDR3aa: CASRGQVMNTEAFF
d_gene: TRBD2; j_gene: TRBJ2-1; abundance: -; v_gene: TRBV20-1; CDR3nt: TGCAGTGCGGCACGGCGGGAGGAGCAGTTCTTC; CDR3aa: CSAARREEQFF
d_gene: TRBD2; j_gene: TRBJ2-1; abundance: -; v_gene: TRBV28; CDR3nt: TGTGCCAGCAGTTTAACTAGCGGGGAAAGTAATGAGCAGTTCTTC; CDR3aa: CASSLTSGESNEQFF
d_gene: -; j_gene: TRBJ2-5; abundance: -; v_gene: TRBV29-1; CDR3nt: TGCAGCGTGTCGGGACTTTCAGAGACCCAGTACTTC; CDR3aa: CSVSGLSETQYF
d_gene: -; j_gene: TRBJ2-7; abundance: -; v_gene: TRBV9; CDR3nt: TGTGCCAGCAGCGTAGGGAGTAGCTCCGACGAGCAGTACTTC; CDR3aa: CASSVGSSSDEQYF
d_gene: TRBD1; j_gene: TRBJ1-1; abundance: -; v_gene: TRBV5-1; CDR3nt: TGCGCCAGCAACGGACAGGGGGACACTGAAGCTTTCTTT; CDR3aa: CASNGQGDTEAFF
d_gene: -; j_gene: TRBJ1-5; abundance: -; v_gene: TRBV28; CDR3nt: TGTGCCAGCAGTTTAGGGGGGGCGAACAGCAATCAGCCCCAGCATTTT; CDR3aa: CASSLGGANSNQPQHF
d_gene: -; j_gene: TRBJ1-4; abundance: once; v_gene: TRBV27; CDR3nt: TGTGCCAGCAGTCTTACGGGGGGGGCTGGAGAAAAACTGTTTTTT; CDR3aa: CASSLTGGAGEKLFF
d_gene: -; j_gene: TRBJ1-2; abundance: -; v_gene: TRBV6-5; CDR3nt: TGTGCCAGCAGTAAGACAGGCCGAGCTAACTATGGCTACACCTTC; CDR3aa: CASSKTGRANYGYTF
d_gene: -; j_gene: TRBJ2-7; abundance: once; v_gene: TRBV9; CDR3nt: TGTGCCAGCAGCGTAGAGTGGGAGTCCTACGAGCAGTACTTC; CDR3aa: CASSVEWESYEQYF
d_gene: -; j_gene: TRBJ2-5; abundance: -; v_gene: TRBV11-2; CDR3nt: TGTGCCAGCAGCGCACAGTCAGGGTATCCACCCGAGACCCAGTACTTC; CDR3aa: CASSAQSGYPPETQYF
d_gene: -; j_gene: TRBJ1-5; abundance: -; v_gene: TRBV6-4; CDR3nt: TGTGCCAGCAGTCAACAGGGAGGGGAGCCCCAGCATTTT; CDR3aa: CASSQQGGEPQHF
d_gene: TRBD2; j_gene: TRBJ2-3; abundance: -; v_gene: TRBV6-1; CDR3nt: TGTGCCAGCAGTGAGCGTAGCGGGGGGGCGGATACGCAGTATTTT; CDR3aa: CASSERSGGADTQYF
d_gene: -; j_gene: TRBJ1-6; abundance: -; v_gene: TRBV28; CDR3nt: TGTGCCAGCAGTTTACAGACTAGTAATTCACCCCTCCACTTT; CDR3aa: CASSLQTSNSPLHF
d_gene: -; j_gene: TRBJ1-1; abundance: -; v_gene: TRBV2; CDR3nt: TGTGCCAGCAGTGTTGATCAGGCAAACCCAGTCAGAACTGAAGCTTTCTTT; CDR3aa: CASSVDQANPVRTEAFF
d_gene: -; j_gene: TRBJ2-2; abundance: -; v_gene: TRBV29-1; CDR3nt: TGCAGCGTCACCTCTGGCCTCCGGCGGACCGGGGAGCTGTTTTTT; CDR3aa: CSVTSGLRRTGELFF
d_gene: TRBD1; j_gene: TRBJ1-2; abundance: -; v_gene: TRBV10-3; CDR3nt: TGTGCCATCAGTGGGGGGGACAGGACTAATTGGGGCTACACCTTC; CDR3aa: CAISGGDRTNWGYTF
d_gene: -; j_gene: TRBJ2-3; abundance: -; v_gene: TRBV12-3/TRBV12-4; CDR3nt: TGTGCCAGCAGTTATTCGGGATCAGATACGCAGTATTTT; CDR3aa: CASSYSGSDTQYF
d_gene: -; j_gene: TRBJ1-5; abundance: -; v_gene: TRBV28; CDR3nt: TGTGCCAGCACCCCCGGCAGGGGTCCACTAAGGAGCAATCAGCCCCAGCATTTT; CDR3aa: CASTPGRGPLRSNQPQHF
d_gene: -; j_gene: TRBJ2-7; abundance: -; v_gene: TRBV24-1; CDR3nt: TGTGCCACCAGTCCCCAGGGCTACGAGCAGTACTTC; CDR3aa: CATSPQGYEQYF
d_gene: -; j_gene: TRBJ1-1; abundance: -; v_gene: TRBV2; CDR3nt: TGTGCCAGCAGTTCAACAGCGACTATCACTGAAGCTTTCTTT; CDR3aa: CASSSTATITEAFF
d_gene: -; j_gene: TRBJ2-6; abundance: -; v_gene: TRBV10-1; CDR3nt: TGCGCCAGCCGCAGGTTACTACCGGGACACCCCTGCTCTGGGGCCAACGTCCTGACTTTC; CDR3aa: CASRRLLPGHPCSGANVLTF
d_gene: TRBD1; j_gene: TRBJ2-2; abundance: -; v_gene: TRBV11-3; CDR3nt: TGTGCCAGCAGCTTTTCCGGGACAGGGATCACCGGGGAGCTGTTTTTT; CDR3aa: CASSFSGTGITGELFF
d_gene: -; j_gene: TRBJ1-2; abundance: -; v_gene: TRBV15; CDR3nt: TGTGCCACCAGCAGAGAGCGGGGGTTAGGCTATGGCTACACCTTC; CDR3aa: CATSRERGLGYGYTF
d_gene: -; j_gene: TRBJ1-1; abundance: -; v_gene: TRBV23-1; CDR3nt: TGCGCCAGCAGTCCTTCGGGGGAGACGAACACTGAAGCTTTCTTT; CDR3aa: CASSPSGETNTEAFF
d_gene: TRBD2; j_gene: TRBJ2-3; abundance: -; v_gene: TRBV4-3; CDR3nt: TGCGCCAGCAGCCAGGGCGCGGGGGGGTCAGATACGCAGTATTTT; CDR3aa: CASSQGAGGSDTQYF
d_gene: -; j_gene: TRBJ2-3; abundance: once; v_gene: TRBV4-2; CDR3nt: TGTGCCAGCAGCCAAGATGGGAGTCCCACAGATACGCAGTATTTT; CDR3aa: CASSQDGSPTDTQYF
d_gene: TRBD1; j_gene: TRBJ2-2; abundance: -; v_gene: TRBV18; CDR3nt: TGTGCCAGCTCACCAAAAAGATGGGACAGGGGTAGTAGTAACACCGGGGAGCTGTTTTTT; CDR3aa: CASSPKRWDRGSSNTGELFF
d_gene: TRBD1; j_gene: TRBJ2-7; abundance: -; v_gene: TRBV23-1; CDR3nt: TGCGCCAGCGGCTGGGACAGGGTAGTCGGCGAGCAGTACTTC; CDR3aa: CASGWDRVVGEQYF
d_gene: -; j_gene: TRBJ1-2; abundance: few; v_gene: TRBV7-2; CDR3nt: TGTGCCAGCAGCTCGTTCAGGGATGATGGCTACACCTTC; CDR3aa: CASSSFRDDGYTF
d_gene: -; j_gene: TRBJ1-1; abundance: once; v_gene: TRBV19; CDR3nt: TGTGCCAGTAGTCTTACGGGTGAAGCTTTCTTT; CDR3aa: CASSLTGEAFF
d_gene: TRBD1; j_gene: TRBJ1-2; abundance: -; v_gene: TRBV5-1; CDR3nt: TGCGCCAGCAGCTTGGGACAGGGTGAGAGGTTGAGCGGCTACACCTTC; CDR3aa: CASSLGQGERLSGYTF
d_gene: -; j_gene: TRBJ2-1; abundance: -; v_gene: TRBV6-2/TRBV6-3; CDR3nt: TGTGCCAGCAGTCCCTTAGGACATAACAATGAGCAGTTCTTC; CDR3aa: CASSPLGHNNEQFF
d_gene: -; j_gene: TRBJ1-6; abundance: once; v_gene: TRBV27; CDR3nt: TGTGCCAGCAGTTCCAGGGATTCACCCCTCCACTTT; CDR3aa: CASSSRDSPLHF
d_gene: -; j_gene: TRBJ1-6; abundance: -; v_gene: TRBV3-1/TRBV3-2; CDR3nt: TGTGCCAGCAGCCAAGAGACAGTCGTGTATAATTCACCCCTCCACTTT; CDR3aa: CASSQETVVYNSPLHF
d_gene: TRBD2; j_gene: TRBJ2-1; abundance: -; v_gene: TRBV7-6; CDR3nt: TGTGCCAGCAGGCAACTAGCGGGGTCCTACAATGAGCAGTTCTTC; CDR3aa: CASRQLAGSYNEQFF
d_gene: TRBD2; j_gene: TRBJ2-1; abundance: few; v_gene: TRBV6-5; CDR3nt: TGTGCCAGCAGCCCAGATAGCGGGAGCCAGCTCTTC; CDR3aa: CASSPDSGSQLF
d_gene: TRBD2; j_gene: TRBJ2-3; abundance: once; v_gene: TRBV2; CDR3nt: TGTGCCAGCAGTGTGGGGACTAGCGGCACAGATACGCAGTATTTT; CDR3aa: CASSVGTSGTDTQYF
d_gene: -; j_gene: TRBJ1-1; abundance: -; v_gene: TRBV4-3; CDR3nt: TGCGCCAGCAGCCAAAAGGGTAGCGACACTGAAGCTTTCTTT; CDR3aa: CASSQKGSDTEAFF
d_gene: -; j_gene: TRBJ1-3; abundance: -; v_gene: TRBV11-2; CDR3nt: TGTGCCAGCAGCTTGACGACTGACTCCTCTGGAAACACCATATATTTT; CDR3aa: CASSLTTDSSGNTIYF
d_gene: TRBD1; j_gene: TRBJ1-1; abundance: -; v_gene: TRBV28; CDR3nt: TGTGCCAGCAGTCCCGGGGACAGGGTGGACACTGAAGCTTTCTTT; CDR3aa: CASSPGDRVDTEAFF
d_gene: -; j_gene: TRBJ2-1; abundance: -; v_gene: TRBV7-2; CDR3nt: TGTGCCAGCAGCTTAATTACGGGAGTTCCTCTTGAGCAGTTCTTC; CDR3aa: CASSLITGVPLEQFF